The 17 T cell receptor beta chains listed next were all sequenced from one sample in a study of T cell responses to AZD1222 COVID-19 vaccine. Some clones are missing from TCRdb's copy, which holds only in-frame ones; the method was immunoSEQ multiplex PCR. The data contain roughly 260,000 clones, 85% to 95% of them singletons. The sequenced sample was peripheral blood, obtained on day 0 of AZD1222 vaccination. These receptors originate from an adult in good health.

V usage is TRBV7-2 and J usage is TRBJ2-7; D is possibly TRBD2 (6 bases). The V gene lost 5 bases and the J gene lost 4 bases, with 15 bases spanning the gap. CDR1 is SGHTA, CDR2 FQGNSA, per germline. The CDR3 extends over 14 amino acids. The CDR3 loop is CASSKTRANYEQYF. For the CDR3, the DNA is TGTGCCAGCAGCAAGACTAGGGCAAATTACGAGCAGTACTTC.

The chain joins TRBV7-8 to TRBJ1-5; tentatively, D is TRBD1 (5 bases). Germline-derived CDR1 and CDR2 are SGHVS and FQNEAQ. V was cut by 5 bases and J by 4 bases, with 15 bases left in between. This CDR3 comprises 15 residues. The CDR3 region is CASSPTRRTNQPQHF. Written as DNA, the CDR3 is TGTGCCAGCAGCCCAACCAGGAGGACAAATCAGCCCCAGCATTTT.

The V call is TRBV10-3, the J call TRBJ2-1, with 7 bases aligning to TRBD2. The CDR3 runs to 14 residues. Trimming took 2 bases from V and 3 from J; bases not matched to a gene: 1. Germline V gives CDR1 ENHRY, CDR2 SYGVKD. The CDR3 DNA reads TGTGCCATCAGTGAGACTAGCGACTACAATGAGCAGTTCTTC. Its protein product is CAISETSDYNEQFF.

The CDR3 DNA is TGTGCCAGCAGCGTTACTAGCGGATTCGCGGACCAGCAGTTCTTC. Amino acid sequence: CASSVTSGFADQQFF. The genes are TRBV7-3 and TRBJ2-1; 8 bases fit TRBD2. The V gene end was trimmed by 5 bases and the J gene end by 11 bases; junction bases not matched to a gene: 14. The CDR3 length is 15 residues. CDR1 and CDR2 from the germline V gene are SGHTA and FQGTGA.

This clone was seen only once. The V gene is TRBV10-3, the J gene TRBJ2-7; 7 nucleotides match TRBD1. The CDR3 has 13 residues. Germline V gene data show CDR1 as ENHRY and CDR2 as SYGVKD. V lost 4 bases, J lost 6 bases, and 6 bases stayed unmatched. The CDR3 loop reads CAISAGQRREQYF. CDR3 bases: TGTGCCATCAGTGCGGGACAGAGGCGCGAGCAGTACTTC.

The rearrangement joins TRBV28 to TRBJ1-5, with D possibly matching TRBD1 (5 bases). Germline V gene lookup returns CDR1 MDHEN and CDR2 SYDVKM. CDR3 length: 14 residues. V was pared by 4 bases and J by 7 bases, with 14 bases between. As DNA, the CDR3 is TGTGCCAGCAGTTCCAACGGGGCTCGACAGCCCCAGCATTTT. Encoded protein: CASSSNGARQPQHF.

The chain combines TRBV15 with TRBJ2-3; D might be TRBD2 (5 bases). Germline CDR1 LNHNV, CDR2 YYDKDF (reference sequence). V was cut by 0 bases and J by 1 base, with 14 bases left in between. This CDR3 is built from 17 residues. The CDR3 bases are TGTGCCACCAGCAGAGAGAGGGCAGGATGGGGCACAGATACGCAGTATTTT. Its protein is CATSRERAGWGTDTQYF. Full variable domain (remainder filled in from reference TRBV15 and TRBJ2-3): DAMVIQNPRYQVTQFGKPVTLSCSQTLNHNVMYWYQQKSSQAPKLLFHYYDKDFNNEADTPDNFQSRRPNTSFCFLDIRSPGLGDTAMYLCATSRERAGWGTDTQYFGPGTRLTVL.

V and J are TRBV4-1 and TRBJ1-1; unclear D gene. This CDR3 is built from 14 residues. CDR1 is MGHRA and CDR2 is YSYEKL in the germline V gene. V gave up 0 bases and J gave up 5 bases, with 10 bases separating them. The CDR3 DNA reads TGCGCCAGCAGCCAAGACGCTTGGGATACTGAAGCTTTCTTT. The encoded protein is CASSQDAWDTEAFF.

The rearrangement uses TRBV28 and TRBJ1-5; D unclear. Germline-derived CDR1 and CDR2 are MDHEN and SYDVKM. CDR3 length equals 12 residues. Trimming removed 6 bases at V and 5 bases at J, with 8 bases between. In nucleotides, the CDR3 is TGTGCCAGCAGCTTCGGGTATCAGCCCCAGCATTTT. This encodes CASSFGYQPQHF.

The J gene is TRBJ2-1, the V gene TRBV27; no clear D. The germline V gene encodes CDR1 MNHEY and CDR2 SMNVEV (reference sequence). This CDR3 region has 15 residues. V lost 2 bases and J 2 bases, leaving 10 bases between the germline ends. DNA for the CDR3: TGTGCCAGCAGTTTAATAGGGTTAGCCTACAATGAGCAGTTCTTC. It specifies CASSLIGLAYNEQFF.

The chain links TRBV5-1 to TRBJ2-7; the match to TRBD1 covers 8 bases. The CDR3 is made up of 16 amino acids. Germline V lookup: CDR1 SGHRS, CDR2 YFSETQ. J gave up 6 bases and V 0 bases, and 11 bases lay outside the gene matches. The CDR3 region is CASSLEAARQGSEQYF. The CDR3 DNA follows: TGCGCCAGCAGCTTGGAGGCAGCGAGACAGGGGAGCGAGCAGTACTTC.

The chain couples TRBV6-2 or TRBV6-3 to TRBJ1-5; D uncertain. CDR3 size: 13 residues. The V end was cut by 3 bases, the J end by 4 bases, with 7 bases between. The V gene's germline CDR1 is MNHEY and CDR2 SVGEGT. The CDR3 nucleotides are TGTGCCAGCAGTTATACGGGTAATCAGCCCCAGCATTTT. It codes for CASSYTGNQPQHF.

The chain couples TRBV4-3 to TRBJ2-7; D is uncertain. Germline V gives CDR1 LGHNA, CDR2 YSLEER. CDR3 size: 13 residues. V lost 0 bases and J lost 2, with 5 bases in between. This CDR3 is CASSQDVTYEQYF. Here the CDR3 DNA reads TGCGCCAGCAGCCAAGATGTCACCTACGAGCAGTACTTC.

J is TRBJ2-2 and V is TRBV4-1, with D perhaps matching TRBD1 (7 bases). Germline V gene data show CDR1 as MGHRA and CDR2 as YSYEKL. Deletions cut 0 bases from V and 0 bases from J, with 23 bases between. The length of the CDR3 is 21 residues. CDR3 residues: CASSQERGLRRGQSNTGELFF. The CDR3 DNA follows: TGCGCCAGCAGCCAAGAACGGGGCTTAAGGAGGGGGCAATCGAACACCGGGGAGCTGTTTTTT.

This clone was seen just once. The V and J genes are TRBV5-1 and TRBJ2-3; 10 bases map to TRBD2. The junction had 19 bases not matched to a gene; V was cut back by 4 bases and J by 5 bases. This CDR3 region has 19 residues. Germline assignment: CDR1 SGHRS and CDR2 YFSETQ. The CDR3 nucleotides are TGCGCCAGCAGCAACCCCCGGCTAGCGGGGGCGAGAGGAGGAGATACGCAGTATTTT. Protein: CASSNPRLAGARGGDTQYF.

The chain links TRBV4-2 to TRBJ1-3; D might be TRBD1 (5 bases). V lost 1 base and J lost 8, with 15 bases in between. This CDR3 is 15 amino acids long. Germline V gene sequence: CDR1 LGHNA, CDR2 YNFKEQ. CDR3 amino acids: CASSQAGGVEDTIYF. The CDR3 DNA is TGTGCCAGCAGCCAAGCGGGAGGGGTAGAAGACACCATATATTTT.

The CDR3 sequence is CASSTPRGSGRYTF. The CDR3 DNA sequence: TGTGCCAGCAGTACCCCTCGCGGATCGGGACGCTACACCTTC. The chain has TRBV6-5 and TRBJ1-2; tentatively, D is TRBD1 (5 bases). The germline V gene encodes CDR1 MNHEY and CDR2 SVGAGI. The V gene lost 5 bases and the J gene lost 9 bases, with 19 bases spanning the gap. The CDR3 spans 14 residues.